This T cell receptor beta chain was documented in a study of T cell repertoires in aging, cancer and after chemotherapy. Overall study findings and caveats: In healthy donors, age-related TCR diversity loss mainly reflected lost richness. In hematological cancer patients, infiltrated lymphoid organs may have impaired thymic emigration or peripheral T cell expansion. Rebound thymic output was suggested by rising median generation probability during chemotherapy in each cancer cohort.

A mixed TRB-A/B primer pool amplified rearranged TRB by multiplex touch-down PCR. TCRdb ran MiXCR on the multiplex PCR reads and lists one entry per CDR3 protein. This table holds about 620 distinct CDR3 sequences, about 40% found once. With respect to this clonotype: Its cognate antigen is unknown.

CDR3 length: 18 residues. Germline lookup yields CDR1 MNHEY and CDR2 SVGAGI. Trimming removed 6 bases at V and 3 bases at J, with 23 bases between. Amplification of TCR beta used genomic DNA extracted from peripheral blood. This receptor was obtained from a human donor with a blood cancer. The chain is built from TRBV6-5 and TRBJ1-4; no firm D call. The sequenced sample was blood. CDR3: CASRDRVVGIAANEKLFF. CDR3 DNA sequence: TGTGCCAGCAGGGATCGGGTAGTCGGTATTGCCGCTAATGAAAAACTGTTTTTT.